Presented here are 2 T cell receptor beta chains from one specimen sequenced in a study of human T cells and chemical hapten exposure. Time point meaning: patch test 2, 6 weeks after DPC sensitization. The treatment: therapeutic diphenylcyclopropenone sensitization with weekly scalp DPC. Using its own MiXCR run on the RACE reads, TCRdb lists one record per CDR3 protein. The sample includes approximately 120,000 distinct CDR3 sequences, 9.2% of them seen just once. The sequencing here drew on whole blood, taken in connection with sensitization to the hapten diphenylcyclopropenone (DPC). The origin of the receptors is a woman between 40 and 55 years old with alopecia areata. Some clones in this sample may be carry-over from other donors' samples.

The V and J genes are TRBV2 and TRBJ2-1, with 7 bases fitting TRBD2. The germline gives CDR1 SNHLY, CDR2 FYNNEI. The CDR3 has 16 residues. J was trimmed by 2 bases and V by 3 bases; bases with no gene match: 7. This chain's CDR3 is CASSDLRGGTYNEQFF. As DNA, the CDR3 is TGTGCCAGCAGTGACTTGCGGGGAGGGACCTACAATGAGCAGTTCTTC.

This clonotype was seen a few times. This chain connects TRBV29-1 to TRBJ2-7; TRBD1 might be the D (6 bases). With 5 bases removed from V and 3 bases from J, the gap between germline ends came to 14 bases. CDR3 length equals 13 residues. CDR1 and CDR2 (germline): SQVTM, ANQGSEA. CDR3 region: CSVSGTSDYEQYF. CDR3 sequence (DNA): TGCAGCGTTTCCGGGACATCTGACTACGAGCAGTACTTC.